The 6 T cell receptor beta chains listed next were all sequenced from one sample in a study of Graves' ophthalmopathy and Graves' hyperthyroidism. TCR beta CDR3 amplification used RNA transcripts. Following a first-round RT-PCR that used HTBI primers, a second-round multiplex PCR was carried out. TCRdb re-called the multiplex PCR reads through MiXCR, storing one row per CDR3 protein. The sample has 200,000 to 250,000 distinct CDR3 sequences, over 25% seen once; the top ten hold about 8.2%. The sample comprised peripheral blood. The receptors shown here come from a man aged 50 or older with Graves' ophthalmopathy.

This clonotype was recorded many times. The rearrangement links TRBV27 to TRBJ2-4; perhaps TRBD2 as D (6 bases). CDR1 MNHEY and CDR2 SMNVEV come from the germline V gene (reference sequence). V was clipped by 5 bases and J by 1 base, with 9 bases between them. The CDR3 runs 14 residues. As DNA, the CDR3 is TGTGCCAGCAGTGGGGGGTGGGCCAAAAACATTCAGTACTTC. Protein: CASSGGWAKNIQYF.

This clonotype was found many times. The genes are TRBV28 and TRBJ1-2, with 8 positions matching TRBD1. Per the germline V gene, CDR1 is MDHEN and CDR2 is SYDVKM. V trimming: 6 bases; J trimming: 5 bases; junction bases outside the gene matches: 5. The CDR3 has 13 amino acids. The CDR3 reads CASRGQGSYGYTF. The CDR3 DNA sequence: TGTGCCAGCAGAGGACAGGGATCGTATGGCTACACCTTC.

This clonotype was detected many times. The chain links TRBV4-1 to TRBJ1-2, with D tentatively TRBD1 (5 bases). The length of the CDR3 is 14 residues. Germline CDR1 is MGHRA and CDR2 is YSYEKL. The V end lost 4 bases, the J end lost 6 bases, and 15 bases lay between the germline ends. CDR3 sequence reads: CASSLPGTLNGYTF. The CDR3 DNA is TGCGCCAGCAGCCTACCCGGGACTCTAAATGGCTACACCTTC.

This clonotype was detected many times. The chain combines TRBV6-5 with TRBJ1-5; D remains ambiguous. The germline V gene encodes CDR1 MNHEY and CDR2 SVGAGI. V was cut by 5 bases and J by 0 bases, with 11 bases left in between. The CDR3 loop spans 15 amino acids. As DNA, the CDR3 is TGTGCCAGCAGTCGGAGTAGCCATAGCAATCAGCCCCAGCATTTT. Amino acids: CASSRSSHSNQPQHF.

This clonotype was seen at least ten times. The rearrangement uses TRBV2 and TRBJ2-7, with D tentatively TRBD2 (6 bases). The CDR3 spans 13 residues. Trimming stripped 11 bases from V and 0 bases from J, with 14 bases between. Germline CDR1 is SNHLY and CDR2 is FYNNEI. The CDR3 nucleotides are TGTGCCGGAGGGGTCGAGAGCTCCTACGAGCAGTACTTC. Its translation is CAGGVESSYEQYF.

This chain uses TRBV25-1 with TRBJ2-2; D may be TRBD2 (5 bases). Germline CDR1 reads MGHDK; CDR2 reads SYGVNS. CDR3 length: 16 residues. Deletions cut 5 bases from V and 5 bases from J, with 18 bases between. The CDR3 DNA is TGTGCCAGCAGTCCCGGACTGTCTGTTGGTACCGGGGAGCTGTTTTTT. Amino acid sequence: CASSPGLSVGTGELFF. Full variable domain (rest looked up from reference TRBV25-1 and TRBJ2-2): EADIYQTPRYLVIGTGKKITLECSQTMGHDKMYWYQQDPGMELHLIHYSYGVNSTEKGDLSSESTVSRIRTEHFPLTLESARPSHTSQYLCASSPGLSVGTGELFFGEGSRLTVL.